Listed below are T cell receptor beta chains from one sample, sequenced in a study of shared clonotypes between healthy human individuals. The method was immunoSEQ multiplex PCR; TCRdb's version includes in-frame clones alone and lacks a portion of them. Among about 2.4 million clones listed, 93% were seen once. Material for sequencing was naive CD4+ T cells from PBMCs. Receptor source: a man between 18 and 29 years old in good health. Some clones in this sample may be carry-over from other donors' samples. Each CDR3 is given with its conserved first and last residue. Each record gives: V gene, D gene, CDR3 length, clone size, J gene, CDR3 protein, CDR3 DNA. The D gene is left open where the match is weak. A clone size is listed for some rows: how often the clone was seen (once, few, many), or a class if it is expanded.

v_call: TRBV7-2
d_call: TRBD1
cdr3_length: 17
clone_size: once
j_call: TRBJ1-2
cdr3_aa: CASSRTGTGGGNYGYTF
cdr3_nt: TGTGCCAGCAGCAGAACCGGGACAGGGGGGGGTAACTATGGCTACACCTTC

v_call: TRBV19
d_call: .
cdr3_length: 14
clone_size: .
j_call: TRBJ2-4
cdr3_aa: CASSISGEGNIQYF
cdr3_nt: TGTGCCAGTAGTATTTCGGGAGAAGGAAACATTCAGTACTTC

v_call: TRBV9
d_call: .
cdr3_length: 15
clone_size: .
j_call: TRBJ2-5
cdr3_aa: CASSVDRTVQETQYF
cdr3_nt: TGTGCCAGCAGCGTAGACCGGACGGTACAAGAGACCCAGTACTTC

v_call: TRBV15
d_call: .
cdr3_length: 12
clone_size: .
j_call: TRBJ1-1
cdr3_aa: CATSRDRGVAFF
cdr3_nt: TGTGCCACCAGCAGAGATCGGGGCGTAGCTTTCTTT

v_call: TRBV7-2
d_call: .
cdr3_length: 15
clone_size: .
j_call: TRBJ1-2
cdr3_aa: CASSLDGRPNYGYTF
cdr3_nt: TGTGCCAGCAGCTTAGATGGGAGACCTAACTATGGCTACACCTTC

v_call: TRBV15
d_call: .
cdr3_length: 16
clone_size: .
j_call: TRBJ2-7
cdr3_aa: CATSRDPGVTLHEQYF
cdr3_nt: TGTGCCACCAGCAGAGATCCGGGTGTGACCCTCCACGAGCAGTACTTC

v_call: TRBV5-1
d_call: TRBD1
cdr3_length: 15
clone_size: .
j_call: TRBJ1-1
cdr3_aa: CASSGIQGAGGEAFF
cdr3_nt: TGCGCCAGCAGCGGTATACAGGGGGCTGGGGGTGAAGCTTTCTTT

v_call: TRBV5-4
d_call: .
cdr3_length: 11
clone_size: few
j_call: TRBJ2-5
cdr3_aa: CASSLRETQYF
cdr3_nt: TGTGCCAGCAGCTTACGAGAGACCCAGTACTTC

v_call: TRBV5-3
d_call: TRBD2
cdr3_length: 15
clone_size: .
j_call: TRBJ2-1
cdr3_aa: CAKEPASGTYNEQFF
cdr3_nt: TGTGCTAAAGAACCGGCTAGCGGAACCTACAATGAGCAGTTCTTC

v_call: TRBV18
d_call: TRBD1
cdr3_length: 15
clone_size: once
j_call: TRBJ2-7
cdr3_aa: CASSPGQIISYEQYF
cdr3_nt: TGTGCCAGCTCACCGGGACAGATTATATCCTACGAGCAGTACTTC

v_call: TRBV15
d_call: TRBD1
cdr3_length: 18
clone_size: .
j_call: TRBJ1-3
cdr3_aa: CATSRDRQGASSGNTIYF
cdr3_nt: TGTGCCACCAGCAGAGACAGACAGGGGGCTAGCTCTGGAAACACCATATATTTT

v_call: TRBV5-6
d_call: TRBD2
cdr3_length: 17
clone_size: .
j_call: TRBJ2-5
cdr3_aa: CASSPGLAGPYQETQYF
cdr3_nt: TGTGCCAGCAGCCCGGGACTAGCGGGCCCTTACCAAGAGACCCAGTACTTC

v_call: TRBV7-2
d_call: .
cdr3_length: 13
clone_size: .
j_call: TRBJ2-5
cdr3_aa: CASSFGQQETQYF
cdr3_nt: TGTGCCAGCAGCTTTGGACAGCAAGAGACCCAGTACTTC

v_call: TRBV15
d_call: .
cdr3_length: 11
clone_size: .
j_call: TRBJ2-1
cdr3_aa: CATSSVNEQFF
cdr3_nt: TGTGCCACCAGCAGTGTAAATGAGCAGTTCTTC

v_call: TRBV7-3
d_call: TRBD1
cdr3_length: 15
clone_size: .
j_call: TRBJ1-2
cdr3_aa: CASSLTTGLNYGYTF
cdr3_nt: TGTGCCAGCAGCTTAACGACAGGGCTAAACTATGGCTACACCTTC

v_call: TRBV5-1
d_call: .
cdr3_length: 14
clone_size: .
j_call: TRBJ2-3
cdr3_aa: CASSPPGDWDTQYF
cdr3_nt: TGCGCCAGCAGCCCCCCAGGGGACTGGGATACGCAGTATTTT

v_call: TRBV18
d_call: TRBD2
cdr3_length: 14
clone_size: .
j_call: TRBJ2-7
cdr3_aa: CASSPVAGNYEQYF
cdr3_nt: TGTGCCAGCTCACCAGTAGCGGGGAACTACGAGCAGTACTTC